This T cell receptor beta chain was recovered during a study of monozygotic twins with inflammatory bowel disease. Findings of the study overall: A reduction in TCRbeta diversity (inverse Simpson) was seen in IBD patients relative to healthy co-twins. Varied immunosuppressive treatments among patients may have increased repertoire variability.

The germline V gene has CDR1 DFQATT and CDR2 SNEGSKA (reference sequence). The CDR3 is made up of 13 amino acids. Starting material for each TCR library was about 3,300 ng of total RNA. Following a re-call of the 5' RACE reads, TCRdb has one entry per CDR3 protein and lacks DNA. The sample includes some 99,000 distinct CDR3 sequences. Remarks on this clonotype: Its target is not known.

V and J are TRBV20-1 and TRBJ2-7; absent DNA, TCRdb's TRBD1 call cannot be checked. Sequenced material: blood. This receptor was obtained from a human donor with ulcerative colitis or Crohn's disease, or a healthy co-twin of an affected twin (not recorded which). CDR3 sequence: CSASTDRAYEQYF.